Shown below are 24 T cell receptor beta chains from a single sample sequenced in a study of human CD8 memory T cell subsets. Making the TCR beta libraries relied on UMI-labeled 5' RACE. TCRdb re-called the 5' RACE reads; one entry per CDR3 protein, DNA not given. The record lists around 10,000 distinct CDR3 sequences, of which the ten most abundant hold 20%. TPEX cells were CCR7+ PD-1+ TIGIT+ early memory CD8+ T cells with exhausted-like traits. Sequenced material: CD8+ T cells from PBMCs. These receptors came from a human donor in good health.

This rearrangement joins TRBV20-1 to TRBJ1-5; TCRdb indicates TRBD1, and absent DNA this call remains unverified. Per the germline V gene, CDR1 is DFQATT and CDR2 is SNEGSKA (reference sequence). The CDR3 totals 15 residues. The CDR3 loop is CSASTTGRSNQPQHF.

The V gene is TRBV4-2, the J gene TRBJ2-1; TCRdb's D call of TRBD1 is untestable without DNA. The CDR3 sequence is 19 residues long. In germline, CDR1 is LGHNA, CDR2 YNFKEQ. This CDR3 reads CASSQDPPFTSSRGNEQFF.

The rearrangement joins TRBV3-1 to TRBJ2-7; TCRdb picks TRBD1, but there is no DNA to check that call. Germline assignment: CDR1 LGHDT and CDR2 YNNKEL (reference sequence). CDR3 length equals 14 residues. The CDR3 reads CATSPGPGAYEQYF.

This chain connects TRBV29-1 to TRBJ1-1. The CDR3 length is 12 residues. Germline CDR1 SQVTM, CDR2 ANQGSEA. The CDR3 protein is CSVEGAVTEAFF.

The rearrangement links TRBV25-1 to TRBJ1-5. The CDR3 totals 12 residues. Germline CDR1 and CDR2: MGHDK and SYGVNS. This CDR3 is CATGEGNQPQHF.

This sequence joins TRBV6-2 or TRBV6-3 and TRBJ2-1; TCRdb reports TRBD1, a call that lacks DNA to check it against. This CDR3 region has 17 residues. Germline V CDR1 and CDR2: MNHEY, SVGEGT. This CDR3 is CASSYRPAPGPNNEQFF.

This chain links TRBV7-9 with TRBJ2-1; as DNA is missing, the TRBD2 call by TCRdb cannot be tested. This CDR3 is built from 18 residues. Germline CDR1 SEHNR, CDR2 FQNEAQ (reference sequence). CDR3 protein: CASSEGIRSGTTYNEQFF.

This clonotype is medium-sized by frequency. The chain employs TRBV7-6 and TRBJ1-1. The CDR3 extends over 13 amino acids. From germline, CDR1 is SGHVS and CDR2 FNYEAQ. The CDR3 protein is CASSLDGVTEAFF. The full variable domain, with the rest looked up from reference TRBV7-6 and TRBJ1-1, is GAGVSQSPRYKVTKRGQDVALRCDPISGHVSLYWYRQALGQGPEFLTYFNYEAQQDKSGLPNDRFSAERPEGSISTLTIQRTEQRDSAMYRCASSLDGVTEAFFGQGTRLTVV.

The CDR3: CASTGDRGYQPQHF. The V call is TRBV19, the J call TRBJ1-5; absent DNA, TCRdb's TRBD1 call cannot be checked. The CDR3 has 14 amino acids. Germline CDR1 reads LNHDA; CDR2 reads SQIVND (reference sequence).

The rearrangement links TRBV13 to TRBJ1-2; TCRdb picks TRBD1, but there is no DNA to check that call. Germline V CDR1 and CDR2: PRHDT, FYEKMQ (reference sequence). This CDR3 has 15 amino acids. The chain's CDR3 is CASSLDRDSSFGYTF.

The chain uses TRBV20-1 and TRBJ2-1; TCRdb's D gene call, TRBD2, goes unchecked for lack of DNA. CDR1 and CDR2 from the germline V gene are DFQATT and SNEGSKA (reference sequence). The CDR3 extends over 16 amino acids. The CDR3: CSARGTSGRKNNEQFF.

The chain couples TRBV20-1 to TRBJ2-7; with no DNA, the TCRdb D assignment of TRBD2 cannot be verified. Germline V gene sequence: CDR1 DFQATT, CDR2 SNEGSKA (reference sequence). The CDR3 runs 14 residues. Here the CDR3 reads CSARGLAENYEQYF.

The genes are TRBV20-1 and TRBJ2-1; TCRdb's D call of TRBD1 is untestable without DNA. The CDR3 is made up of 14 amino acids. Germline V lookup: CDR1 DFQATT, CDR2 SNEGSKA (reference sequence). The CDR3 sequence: CSARDREHYNEQFF.

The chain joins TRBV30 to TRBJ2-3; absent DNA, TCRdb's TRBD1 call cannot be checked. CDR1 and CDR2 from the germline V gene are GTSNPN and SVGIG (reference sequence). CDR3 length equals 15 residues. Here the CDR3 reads CAWSDLGGSTDTQYF.

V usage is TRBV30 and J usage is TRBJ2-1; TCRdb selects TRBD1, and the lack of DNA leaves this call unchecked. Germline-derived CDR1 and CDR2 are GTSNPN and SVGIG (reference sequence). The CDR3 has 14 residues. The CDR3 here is CAWRAGSYLNEQFF.

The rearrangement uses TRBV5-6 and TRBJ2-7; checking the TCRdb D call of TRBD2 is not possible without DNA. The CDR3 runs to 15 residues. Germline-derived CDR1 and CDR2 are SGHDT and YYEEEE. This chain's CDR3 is CASSLVVSGWDEQYF.

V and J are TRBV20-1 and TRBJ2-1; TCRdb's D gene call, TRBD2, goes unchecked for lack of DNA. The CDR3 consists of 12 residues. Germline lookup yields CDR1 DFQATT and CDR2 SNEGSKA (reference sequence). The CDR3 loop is CSAGTSPNEQFF.

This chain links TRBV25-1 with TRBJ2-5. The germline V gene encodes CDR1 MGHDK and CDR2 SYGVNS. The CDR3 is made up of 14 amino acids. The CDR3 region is CASRADGRQETQYF.

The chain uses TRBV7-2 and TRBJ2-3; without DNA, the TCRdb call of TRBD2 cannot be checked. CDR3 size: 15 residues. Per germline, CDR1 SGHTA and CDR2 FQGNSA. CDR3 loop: CASRLTSGSADTQYF.

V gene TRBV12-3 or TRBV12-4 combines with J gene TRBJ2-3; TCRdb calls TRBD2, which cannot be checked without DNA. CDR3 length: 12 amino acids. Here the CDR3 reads CASTLEGDTQYF.

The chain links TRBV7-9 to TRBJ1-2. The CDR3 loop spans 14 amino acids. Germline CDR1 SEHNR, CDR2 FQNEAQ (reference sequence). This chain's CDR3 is CASTSVGTAKSYTF.

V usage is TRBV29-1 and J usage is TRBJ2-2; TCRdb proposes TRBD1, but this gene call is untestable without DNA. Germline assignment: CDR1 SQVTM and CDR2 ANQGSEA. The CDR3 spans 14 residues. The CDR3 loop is CSVWDSFETGELFF.

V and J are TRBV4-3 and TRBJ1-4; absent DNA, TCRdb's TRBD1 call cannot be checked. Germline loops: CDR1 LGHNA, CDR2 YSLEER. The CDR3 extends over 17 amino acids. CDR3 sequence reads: CASSQDRFGTANEKLFF.

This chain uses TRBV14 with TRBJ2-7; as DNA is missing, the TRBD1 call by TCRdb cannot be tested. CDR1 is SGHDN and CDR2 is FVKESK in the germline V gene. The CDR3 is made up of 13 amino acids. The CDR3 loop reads CASSQGTGDEQYF.